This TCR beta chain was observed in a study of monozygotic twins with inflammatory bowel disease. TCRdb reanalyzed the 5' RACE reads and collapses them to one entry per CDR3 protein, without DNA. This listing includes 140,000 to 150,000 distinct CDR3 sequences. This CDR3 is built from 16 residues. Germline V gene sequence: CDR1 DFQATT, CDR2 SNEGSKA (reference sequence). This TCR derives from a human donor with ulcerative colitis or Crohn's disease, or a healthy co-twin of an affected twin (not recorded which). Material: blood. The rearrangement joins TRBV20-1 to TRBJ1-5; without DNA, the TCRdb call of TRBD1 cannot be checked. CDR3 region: CSASMGQGYSNQPQHF.